These 16 T cell receptor beta chains originate from one sample sequenced in a study of blood T cells in healthy people across ages. A sample-barcoded 5' primer and a J-beta primer mix were used in a second PCR of roughly 7 to 12 cycles. TCRdb analysed the 5' RACE reads with MiXCR anew, one entry per CDR3 protein. The sample lists around 970,000 distinct CDR3 sequences, 51% occurring once. The sample was blood. These receptors all come from a woman in her fifties or sixties in good health.

This sequence joins TRBV3-1 and TRBJ2-1, with 7 positions matching TRBD2. V was clipped by 8 bases and J by 0 bases; unmatched bases: 13. The CDR3 has 17 residues. Germline CDR1 is LGHDT and CDR2 is YNNKEL (reference sequence). The CDR3 nucleotides are TGTGCCAGCCGCCGGCGGGGGATAGCCCGCTCCTACAATGAGCAGTTCTTC. Its protein product is CASRRRGIARSYNEQFF.

The rearrangement uses TRBV6-5 and TRBJ2-3; 7 positions match TRBD1. The CDR3 consists of 14 residues. The germline V gene encodes CDR1 MNHEY and CDR2 SVGAGI. V lost 5 bases to trimming and J lost 3 bases; unmatched junction nucleotides: 5. CDR3 loop: CASSKHRGTDTQYF. The DNA for the CDR3 is TGTGCCAGCAGTAAACACAGGGGTACAGATACGCAGTATTTT.

The V gene is TRBV9, the J gene TRBJ2-2; 8 nucleotides align to TRBD2. Germline lookup yields CDR1 SGDLS and CDR2 YYNGEE. The CDR3 consists of 15 residues. Trimming took 0 bases from V and 8 from J; bases not matched to a gene: 6. The chain's CDR3 is CASSVDGRASGELFF. The CDR3 nucleotides are TGTGCCAGCAGCGTAGACGGGAGGGCCTCAGGGGAGCTGTTTTTT.

In its sample, this clonotype was seen a few times. The chain carries TRBV28 and TRBJ2-6; TRBD1 is a possible D gene (5 bases). Germline CDR1 and CDR2: MDHEN and SYDVKM. Trimming removed 6 bases from V and 5 bases from J, with 20 bases in between. The CDR3 has 17 residues. CDR3 loop: CASRRTHRQSWANVLTF. DNA for the CDR3: TGTGCCAGCAGACGGACCCATAGACAGTCTTGGGCCAACGTCCTGACTTTC.

The rearrangement links TRBV6-5 to TRBJ2-1; 9 bases agree with TRBD2. The V segment lost 6 bases and the J segment 7 bases; nucleotides outside the gene matches: 13. The CDR3 length is 16 residues. CDR1 is MNHEY, CDR2 SVGAGI, per germline. DNA for the CDR3: TGTGCCAGCAGCCTAACTCTAGCGGGAAAATATAATGAGCAGTTCTTC. Its translation: CASSLTLAGKYNEQFF.

The genes are TRBV29-1 and TRBJ2-6; D is undetermined. The CDR3 consists of 13 residues. Trimming took off 5 bases at V and 4 bases at J, with 9 bases between the two ends. Germline-derived CDR1 and CDR2 are SQVTM and ANQGSEA. CDR3 protein: CSVTVSGANVLTF. CDR3 coding DNA: TGCAGCGTTACGGTTTCGGGGGCCAACGTCCTGACTTTC.

The chain has TRBV6-5 and TRBJ2-4; D possibly corresponds to TRBD1 (6 bases). Deletions cut 5 bases from V and 2 bases from J, with 13 bases between. Looked up from germline, CDR1 is MNHEY and CDR2 is SVGAGI. The CDR3 has 15 residues. The CDR3 region has the DNA TGTGCCAGCAGTCCACTCAGGGGACCCAAAAACATTCAGTACTTC. Translating gives CASSPLRGPKNIQYF.

The chain recombines TRBV7-9 with TRBJ2-7; 7 bases align to TRBD1. Germline-derived CDR1 and CDR2 are SEHNR and FQNEAQ (reference sequence). V was pared by 11 bases and J by 4 bases, with 5 bases of the junction left unmatched. The CDR3 sequence is 11 residues long. The DNA of the CDR3 is TGTGCCGTAACAGGGGCGTACGAGCAGTACTTC. This sequence encodes CAVTGAYEQYF. Complete variable domain (other parts from reference TRBV7-9 and TRBJ2-7): DTGVSQNPRHKITKRGQNVTFRCDPISEHNRLYWYRQTLGQGPEFLTYFQNEAQLEKSRLLSDRFSAERPKGSFSTLEIQRTEQGDSAMYLCAVTGAYEQYFGPGTRLTVT.

A few counts support this clonotype. V usage is TRBV6-1 and J usage is TRBJ1-5, with D possibly matching TRBD1 (5 bases). In germline, CDR1 is MNHNS, CDR2 SASEGT. This CDR3 comprises 15 residues. Deletions cut 3 bases from V and 7 bases from J, with 16 bases between. CDR3 residues: CASSDYGRGEQPQHF. CDR3 DNA: TGTGCCAGCAGTGACTACGGACGGGGGGAACAGCCCCAGCATTTT.

The chain recombines TRBV5-1 with TRBJ2-1; TRBD2 agrees at 11 bases. CDR3 length: 16 amino acids. The V segment lost 1 base and the J segment 6 bases; nucleotides outside the gene matches: 6. Germline V gene sequence: CDR1 SGHRS, CDR2 YFSETQ. Here the CDR3 DNA reads TGCGCCAGCAGCTTGACCAAGACTAGCGGGGTCAATGAGCAGTTCTTC. Its protein product is CASSLTKTSGVNEQFF.

This clonotype was observed at least ten times. The gene calls are TRBV5-1 and TRBJ2-3; D call uncertain. CDR1 and CDR2 (germline): SGHRS, YFSETQ. The V end was cut by 0 bases, the J end by 0 bases, with 11 bases between. The CDR3 runs 16 residues. The CDR3 region has the DNA TGCGCCAGCAGCTTGGCCCCCACGGGTAGCACAGATACGCAGTATTTT. Its translation is CASSLAPTGSTDTQYF.

This clonotype was detected only a few times. The chain couples TRBV7-2 to TRBJ2-5, with D perhaps matching TRBD1 (5 bases). In germline, CDR1 is SGHTA, CDR2 FQGNSA. The V and J ends lost 1 base and 1 base respectively, with 10 bases between them. This CDR3 is built from 15 residues. The CDR3 sequence is CASSLVGVPQETQYF. In DNA form, the CDR3 reads TGTGCCAGCAGCTTAGTAGGGGTACCCCAAGAGACCCAGTACTTC.

Written as DNA, the CDR3 is TGTGCCAGCAGCACCGCGGGGGAGCAGTACTTC. Amino acids: CASSTAGEQYF. The V and J genes are TRBV6-2 or TRBV6-3 and TRBJ2-7; tentatively, D is TRBD2 (6 bases). The CDR3 is 11 residues long. Trimming removed 6 bases from V and 7 bases from J, with 10 bases in between. CDR1 and CDR2 (germline): MNHEY, SVGEGT.

This clonotype was detected a few times. The gene calls are TRBV29-1 and TRBJ2-3; D is unclear. The CDR3 length is 14 residues. Germline CDR1 SQVTM, CDR2 ANQGSEA. V lost 4 bases to trimming and J lost 4 bases, with 15 bases between them. The CDR3 loop is CSVVGPAVPDTQYF. The CDR3 region has the DNA TGCAGCGTTGTGGGTCCGGCAGTACCAGATACGCAGTATTTT.

This clonotype was counted only a few times. CDR3 coding DNA: TGTGCCATCAGTGCTGGGACAGGGGCGTACGAGCAGTACTTC. This encodes CAISAGTGAYEQYF. The V gene is TRBV10-3, the J gene TRBJ2-7; TRBD1 matches at 10 bases. The CDR3 runs 14 residues. After removal of 4 bases from V and 4 bases from J, the junction contained 4 bases not matched to a gene. Germline CDR1 ENHRY, CDR2 SYGVKD.

V and J are TRBV6-2 or TRBV6-3 and TRBJ2-7; TRBD2 agrees at 12 bases. The ends lost 6 bases at V and 9 bases at J; junction bases unmatched: 15. This CDR3 is built from 16 residues. Germline CDR1 and CDR2: MNHEY and SVGEGT. The CDR3 nucleotides read TGTGCCAGCAGCTTCGGGACTAGCGGGTCCCCGTCAGGGCAGTACTTC. It encodes CASSFGTSGSPSGQYF.